Presented here are 8 T cell receptor beta chains from one specimen sequenced in a study of control samples from healthy donors and cancer patients. Sequencing was performed with immunoSEQ multiplex PCR; in TCRdb, only in-frame clones are kept and a portion is missing. The sample consists of 70,000 to 75,000 clones, roughly 87% of them appearing once. Material for sequencing was blood. These receptors all come from a woman between 50 and 59 years old in good health.

This clone was seen only once. The chain has TRBV27 and TRBJ1-1; possible D gene TRBD1, 6 bases. V was trimmed by 6 bases and J by 4 bases, leaving 12 bases between them. Germline assignment: CDR1 MNHEY and CDR2 SMNVEV (reference sequence). This CDR3 contains 13 residues. The CDR3 coding sequence is TGTGCCAGCAGCCGCGGACAGATCACTGAAGCTTTCTTT. Translating gives CASSRGQITEAFF.

This chain joins TRBV14 and TRBJ1-3, with unresolved D. From germline, CDR1 is SGHDN and CDR2 FVKESK. This CDR3 contains 14 residues. The V end was cut by 3 bases, the J end by 0 bases, with 6 bases between. The CDR3: CASSQLISGNTIYF. CDR3 sequence (DNA): TGTGCCAGCAGCCAGCTGATCTCTGGAAACACCATATATTTT.

This rearrangement joins TRBV6-5 to TRBJ1-5; the D gene is possibly TRBD1 (5 bases). Germline V gives CDR1 MNHEY, CDR2 SVGAGI. Trimming took 5 bases from V and 7 from J, leaving 15 bases between them. CDR3 length equals 14 residues. The CDR3 DNA is TGTGCCAGCAGTCGCCGGGACCAAGGGCAGCCCCAGCATTTT. Translated, it gives CASSRRDQGQPQHF.

The rearrangement joins TRBV19 to TRBJ2-2; 12 nucleotides line up with TRBD2. CDR3 size: 18 residues. Germline V gene sequence: CDR1 LNHDA, CDR2 SQIVND (reference sequence). J lost 0 bases, V lost 5 bases, and 7 bases had no gene match. Written as DNA, the CDR3 is TGTGCCAGTAGTTCCGGACTAGCGGGGTTCGCGAACACCGGGGAGCTGTTTTTT. Translated: CASSSGLAGFANTGELFF.

CDR3 amino acids: CASSPDRGHGDTQYF. DNA of the CDR3: TGTGCCAGCAGCCCAGACAGGGGGCATGGAGATACGCAGTATTTT. The chain is built from TRBV2 and TRBJ2-3; TRBD1 matches at 10 bases. The V gene's germline CDR1 is SNHLY and CDR2 FYNNEI. Germline trimming cut 6 bases from V and 5 bases from J; bases unmatched to any gene: 8. The CDR3 length is 15 residues.

This chain joins TRBV5-4 and TRBJ2-7; D ambiguous. The germline V gene has CDR1 SGHNT and CDR2 YYREEE (reference sequence). V was pared by 0 bases and J by 3 bases, with 7 bases between. The CDR3 runs to 13 residues. The CDR3, as DNA: TGTGCCAGCAGCTTGGCCAGCAGCTACGAGCAGTACTTC. It yields the protein CASSLASSYEQYF.

This clone occurred a few times. This sequence joins TRBV11-3 and TRBJ2-1, with TRBD2 as a possible D gene (5 bases). The CDR3 is 13 residues long. CDR1 and CDR2 from the germline V gene are SGHNT and YENEEA. V lost 5 bases and J lost 9, with 14 bases in between. In DNA form, the CDR3 reads TGTGCCAGCAGCCCAACTAGTCGCGGTGAGCAGTTCTTC. Translation gives CASSPTSRGEQFF.

In this sample, this clone turned up once. J is TRBJ1-3 and V is TRBV27, with a possible D match to TRBD1 (6 bases). The germline gives CDR1 MNHEY, CDR2 SMNVEV (reference sequence). CDR3 length: 13 residues. With 5 bases removed from V and 4 bases from J, the gap between germline ends came to 9 bases. CDR3 amino acids: CASSPGQGNTIYF. The CDR3 DNA is TGTGCCAGCAGTCCTGGACAGGGAAACACCATATATTTT.